This T cell receptor (beta chain) was retrieved from a study of blood T cell repertoires in COVID-19. Turning to the study itself: Researchers got acute and convalescent COVID-19 samples from the United States, Italy and Spain. From T cells, B-cell-depleted T cells, or PBMCs came the material, which was cDNA or gDNA.

Methods used by the authors: For nucleated cells, counts were estimated from reference gene primer amplification. Sequenced by immunoSEQ multiplex PCR; TCRdb stores in-frame clones only, minus some. V and J calls and clone size are given by that table; D and trimming were obtained from the DNA. The sample lists 90,000 to 140,000 clones; 85% were seen once. This CDR3 contains 14 residues. J gave up 4 bases and V 3 bases, and 6 bases lay outside the gene matches. In germline, CDR1 is DFQATT, CDR2 SNEGSKA (reference sequence). This chain uses TRBV20-1 with TRBJ2-5; 9 positions agree with TRBD2. The source is a man aged 50 to 59 with acute or convalescent COVID-19. The sample was peripheral blood. The CDR3 bases are TGCAGTGCTAGTTCGGCGGGAGGGGGAGAGACCCAGTACTTC. As protein: CSASSAGGGETQYF.